The rows below give T cell receptor beta chains drawn from one sample of a study of shared clonotypes between healthy human individuals. The protocol was immunoSEQ multiplex PCR, while the TCRdb copy is restricted to in-frame clones and leaves out a portion. The sample shows approximately 640,000 clones, 80% to 95% of them seen only once. The sequencing input was memory CD8+ T cells from PBMCs. These receptors were collected from a man between 18 and 35 years old in good health. Some clones in this sample may be carry-over from other donors' samples. Both conserved end residues are part of each CDR3. The D gene is left open where the match is weak. A clone size is listed for some rows: how often the clone was seen (once, few, many), or a class if it is expanded.

D,size,V,J,CDR3,DNA
.,.,TRBV6-5,TRBJ2-3,CASRRAQGRDTQYF,TGTGCCAGCCGCCGGGCTCAGGGAAGGGATACGCAGTATTTT
.,.,TRBV19,TRBJ2-1,CASSINLEGSFNEQFF,TGTGCCAGTAGTATAAACTTAGAGGGCAGCTTCAATGAGCAGTTCTTC
.,.,TRBV27,TRBJ2-7,CASSPGHLYEQYF,TGTGCCAGCAGTCCGGGACATCTTTACGAGCAGTACTTC
.,.,TRBV4-1,TRBJ1-2,CASSLGPPTGYTF,TGCGCCAGCAGCCTTGGGCCTCCGACGGGCTACACCTTC
.,.,TRBV19,TRBJ1-2,CASSIDLRSEFYGGYTF,TGTGCCAGTAGTATAGATCTTCGGTCAGAATTTTATGGGGGCTACACCTTC
.,few,TRBV7-9,TRBJ1-1,CASSSPRDTSRTEAFF,TGTGCCAGCAGCTCCCCTCGGGACACAAGCCGCACTGAAGCTTTCTTT
TRBD2,once,TRBV15,TRBJ2-3,CATSGGTSGGKDTQYF,TGTGCCACCAGCGGCGGGACTAGCGGGGGGAAAGATACGCAGTATTTT
TRBD2,once,TRBV27,TRBJ2-2,CASSLSWGLAGRGELFF,TGTGCCAGCAGTTTATCCTGGGGACTAGCGGGAAGGGGGGAGCTGTTTTTT
TRBD2,.,TRBV6-5,TRBJ2-3,CASRDSGSVDTQYF,TGTGCCAGCAGAGATAGCGGGAGTGTAGATACGCAGTATTTT
TRBD1,few,TRBV7-9,TRBJ1-5,CASSPGGVQPQHF,TGTGCCAGCAGCCCAGGGGGAGTACAGCCCCAGCATTTT
TRBD2,.,TRBV5-4,TRBJ2-2,CASSLSPSGSITGELFF,TGTGCCAGCAGCTTGTCCCCTAGCGGGAGCATCACCGGGGAGCTGTTTTTT
.,.,TRBV5-6,TRBJ1-2,CASSLGADSPTLRGYTF,TGTGCCAGCAGCTTGGGGGCAGATTCCCCTACCCTCCGTGGCTACACCTTC
.,.,TRBV15,TRBJ2-6,CATSRSSDLTGANVLTF,TGTGCCACCAGCAGAAGCTCGGACCTCACTGGGGCCAACGTCCTGACTTTC